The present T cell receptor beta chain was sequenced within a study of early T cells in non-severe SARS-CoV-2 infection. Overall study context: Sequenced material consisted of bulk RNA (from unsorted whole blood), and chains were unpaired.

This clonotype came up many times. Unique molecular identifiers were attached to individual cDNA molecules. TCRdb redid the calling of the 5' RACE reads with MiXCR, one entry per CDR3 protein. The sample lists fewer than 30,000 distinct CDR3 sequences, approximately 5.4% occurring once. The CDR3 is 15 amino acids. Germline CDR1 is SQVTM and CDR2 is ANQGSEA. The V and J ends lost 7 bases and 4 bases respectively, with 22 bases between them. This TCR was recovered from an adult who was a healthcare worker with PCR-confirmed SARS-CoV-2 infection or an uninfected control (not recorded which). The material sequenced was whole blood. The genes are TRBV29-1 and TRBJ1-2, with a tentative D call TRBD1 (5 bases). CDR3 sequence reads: CSAQPQGILTYGYTF. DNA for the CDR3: TGCAGCGCCCAGCCCCAGGGAATTCTTACCTATGGCTACACCTTC. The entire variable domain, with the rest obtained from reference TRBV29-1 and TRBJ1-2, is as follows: SAVISQKPSRDICQRGTSLTIQCQVDSQVTMMFWYRQQPGQSLTLIATANQGSEATYESGFVIDKFPISRPNLTFSTLTVSNMSPEDSSIYLCSAQPQGILTYGYTFGSGTRLTVV.